Listed below are T cell receptor beta chains from one sample, sequenced in a study of spatial heterogeneity in lung cancer. TCRdb redid the calling of the 5' RACE reads with MiXCR, one entry per CDR3 protein. Of 30,000 to 45,000 distinct CDR3 sequences listed, less than 9% were seen once; the top ten hold over 25%. Sequenced here: PBMCs, sampled at surgery. All receptors come from a female donor with early-stage non-small cell lung cancer. Each CDR3 is given with its conserved first and last residue. D genes are given only for firm matches.

V gene	J gene	D gene	CDR3 protein
TRBV12-3/TRBV12-4	TRBJ2-1	TRBD2	CASGTSGSRYEQFF
TRBV3-1	TRBJ2-1	TRBD2	CASSLGLAGQDEQFF
TRBV20-1	TRBJ2-7	.	CSAREGAAYYEQYF
TRBV29-1	TRBJ2-5	.	CSVEDLGLWGFQETQYF
TRBV28	TRBJ2-3	.	CASSLWSSGTDTQYF
TRBV7-8	TRBJ1-5	.	CASSPRPGFFSNQPQHF
TRBV20-1	TRBJ2-4	TRBD2	CSAWTSGGIAKNIQYF
TRBV6-2/TRBV6-3	TRBJ2-5	.	CASRRRWRQETQYF
TRBV6-2/TRBV6-3	TRBJ1-1	.	CASSYFVGTEAFF
TRBV20-1	TRBJ2-1	.	CSARDFQGSHEQFF
TRBV6-2/TRBV6-3	TRBJ2-1	.	CASSYSGGVLFNEQFF
TRBV6-5	TRBJ1-3	.	CASSYSGYSGNTIYF
TRBV2	TRBJ2-7	.	CASGRLRVAYEQYF
TRBV19	TRBJ2-4	.	CASSIGIAPTPQNIQYF
TRBV6-1	TRBJ2-3	TRBD1	CASSADRIRTDTQYF
TRBV6-2/TRBV6-3	TRBJ1-1	TRBD1	CASSPDRGEVTEAFF
TRBV10-1	TRBJ2-3	TRBD1	CASSATQDRGREDTQYF
TRBV27	TRBJ1-1	TRBD1	CASSLYGTGGAFRDTEAFF
TRBV5-5	TRBJ2-7	.	CASSLTAVSYEQYF
TRBV27	TRBJ1-5	.	CASSRLGTHLSNQPQHF
TRBV4-3	TRBJ1-1	TRBD1	CASSQDQTGLEAFF
TRBV12-3/TRBV12-4	TRBJ2-2	.	CASSLHTGELFF
TRBV6-2/TRBV6-3	TRBJ2-7	.	CASRGGHFSYEQYF
TRBV7-9	TRBJ1-1	.	CASSLRLNTEAFF
TRBV20-1	TRBJ1-3	TRBD1	CSATTGGNGNTIYF
TRBV30	TRBJ1-1	.	CAWSVLSEAFF
TRBV28	TRBJ1-3	TRBD1	CASSSTGIATIYF
TRBV2	TRBJ1-5	.	CASSGRVDNQPQHF
TRBV6-1	TRBJ2-4	.	CASSEQDTQNIQYF
TRBV7-2	TRBJ2-3	.	CASSLVAVGTDTQYF
TRBV6-5	TRBJ1-1	TRBD1	CASSYQGVDTEAFF
TRBV6-1	TRBJ2-7	.	CASSESPLTGPYEQYF
TRBV3-1	TRBJ1-6	.	CASSLTGKYDSPLHF
TRBV11-2	TRBJ2-1	TRBD1	CASSLVGGTGPHEQFF
TRBV7-6	TRBJ2-1	.	CASSLVLARANEQFF
TRBV7-9	TRBJ2-5	.	CASSLTSGRGGETQYF
TRBV5-5	TRBJ2-3	.	CVSSSPRGVHTDTQYF
TRBV7-8	TRBJ1-1	.	CASSLGRFGGTEAFF
TRBV28	TRBJ2-5	.	CASSPDNRKTQYF
TRBV10-3	TRBJ2-3	.	CAISASFSVLGDTQYF
TRBV20-1	TRBJ1-6	TRBD1	CSARISAGQGVYNSPLHF
TRBV5-1	TRBJ1-6	.	CASSLGVNANSPLHF
TRBV20-1	TRBJ2-2	.	CSASYTGELFF
TRBV20-1	TRBJ1-4	.	CSAEPNRALSEKLFF
TRBV20-1	TRBJ2-3	.	CSARDSRGTSTDTQYF
TRBV6-5	TRBJ2-3	TRBD1	CASSYSQGQGHTDTQYF
TRBV10-3	TRBJ2-1	TRBD2	CAISPTSGRSNEQFF